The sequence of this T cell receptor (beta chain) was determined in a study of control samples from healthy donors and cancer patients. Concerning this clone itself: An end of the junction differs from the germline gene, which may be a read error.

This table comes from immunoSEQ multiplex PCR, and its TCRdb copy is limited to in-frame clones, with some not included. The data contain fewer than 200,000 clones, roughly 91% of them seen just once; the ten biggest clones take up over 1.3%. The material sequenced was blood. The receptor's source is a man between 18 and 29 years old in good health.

The CDR3 nucleotides read TGTGCCAGCAGCGTAGTCGGAAGGGATGAATCCTTC. It encodes CASSVVGRDESF. The chain joins TRBV9 to TRBJ1-2, with D hard to call. This CDR3 is built from 12 residues. Germline V CDR1 and CDR2: SGDLS, YYNGEE.